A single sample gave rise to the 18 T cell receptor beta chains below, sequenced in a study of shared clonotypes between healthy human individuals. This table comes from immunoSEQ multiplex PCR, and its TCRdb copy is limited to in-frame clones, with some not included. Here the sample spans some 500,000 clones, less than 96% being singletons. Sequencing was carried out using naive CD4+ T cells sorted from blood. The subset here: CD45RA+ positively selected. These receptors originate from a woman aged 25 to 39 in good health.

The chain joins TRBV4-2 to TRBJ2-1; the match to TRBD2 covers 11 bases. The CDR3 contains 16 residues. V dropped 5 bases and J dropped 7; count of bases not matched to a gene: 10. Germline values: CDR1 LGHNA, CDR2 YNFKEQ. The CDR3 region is CASSDLAGGAGNEQFF. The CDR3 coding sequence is TGTGCCAGCAGCGACCTAGCGGGAGGAGCGGGGAATGAGCAGTTCTTC.

The CDR3 DNA sequence: TGTGCCTGGAGTATATCATACTCTGGAAACACCATATATTTT. Translating gives CAWSISYSGNTIYF. The chain carries TRBV30 and TRBJ1-3; D is undetermined. This CDR3 contains 14 residues. The germline V gene encodes CDR1 GTSNPN and CDR2 SVGIG (reference sequence). Between the trimmed V and J ends, which lost 2 bases and 0 bases, there was a span of 8 bases.

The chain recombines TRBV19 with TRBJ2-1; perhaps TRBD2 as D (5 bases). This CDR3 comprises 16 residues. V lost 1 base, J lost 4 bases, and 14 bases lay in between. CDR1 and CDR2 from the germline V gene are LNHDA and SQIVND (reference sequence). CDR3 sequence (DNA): TGTGCCAGTAGTATAGGTGAGGGTAGGGCTTACAATGAGCAGTTCTTC. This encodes CASSIGEGRAYNEQFF. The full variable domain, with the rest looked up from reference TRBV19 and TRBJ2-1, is DGGITQSPKYLFRKEGQNVTLSCEQNLNHDAMYWYRQDPGQGLRLIYYSQIVNDFQKGDIAEGYSVSREKKESFPLTVTSAQKNPTAFYLCASSIGEGRAYNEQFFGPGTRLTVL.

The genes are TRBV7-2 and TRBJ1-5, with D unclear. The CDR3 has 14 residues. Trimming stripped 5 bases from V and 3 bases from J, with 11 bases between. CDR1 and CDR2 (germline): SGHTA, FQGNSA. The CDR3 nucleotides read TGTGCCAGCAGCCCCAGTCGGTCCAATCAGCCCCAGCATTTT. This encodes CASSPSRSNQPQHF.

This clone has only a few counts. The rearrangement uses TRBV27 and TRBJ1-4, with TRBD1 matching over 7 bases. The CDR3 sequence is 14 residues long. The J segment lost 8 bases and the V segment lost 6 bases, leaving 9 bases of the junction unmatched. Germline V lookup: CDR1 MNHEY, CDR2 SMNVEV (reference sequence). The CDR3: CASRGTAIGEKLFF. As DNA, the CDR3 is TGTGCCAGCAGAGGGACAGCCATCGGAGAAAAACTGTTTTTT.

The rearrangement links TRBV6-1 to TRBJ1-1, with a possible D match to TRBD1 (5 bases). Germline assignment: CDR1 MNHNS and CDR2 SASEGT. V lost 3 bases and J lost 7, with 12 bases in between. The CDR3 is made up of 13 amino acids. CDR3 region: CASSDLGQGEAFF. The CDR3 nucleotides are TGTGCCAGCAGTGATTTAGGTCAGGGTGAAGCTTTCTTT.

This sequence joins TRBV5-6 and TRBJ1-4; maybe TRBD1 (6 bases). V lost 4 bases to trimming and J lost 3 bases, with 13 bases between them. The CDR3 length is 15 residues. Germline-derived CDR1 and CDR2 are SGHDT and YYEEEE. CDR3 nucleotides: TGTGCCAGCAGCGAGGCAGGGGCAGCTAATGAAAAACTGTTTTTT. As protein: CASSEAGAANEKLFF. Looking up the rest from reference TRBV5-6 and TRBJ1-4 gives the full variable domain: DAGVTQSPTHLIKTRGQQVTLRCSPKSGHDTVSWYQQALGQGPQFIFQYYEEEERQRGNFPDRFSGHQFPNYSSELNVNALLLGDSALYLCASSEAGAANEKLFFGSGTQLSVL.

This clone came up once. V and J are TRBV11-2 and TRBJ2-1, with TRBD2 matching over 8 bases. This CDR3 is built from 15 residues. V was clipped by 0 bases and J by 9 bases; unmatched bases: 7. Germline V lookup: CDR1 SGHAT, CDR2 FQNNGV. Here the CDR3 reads CASSLDQGLEGEQFF. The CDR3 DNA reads TGTGCCAGCAGCTTAGATCAGGGACTAGAGGGTGAGCAGTTCTTC.

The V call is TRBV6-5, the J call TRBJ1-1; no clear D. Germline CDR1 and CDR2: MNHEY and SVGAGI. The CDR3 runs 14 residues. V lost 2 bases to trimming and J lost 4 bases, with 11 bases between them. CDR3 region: CASSYDEWGTEAFF. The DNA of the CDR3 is TGTGCCAGCAGTTACGATGAGTGGGGCACTGAAGCTTTCTTT.

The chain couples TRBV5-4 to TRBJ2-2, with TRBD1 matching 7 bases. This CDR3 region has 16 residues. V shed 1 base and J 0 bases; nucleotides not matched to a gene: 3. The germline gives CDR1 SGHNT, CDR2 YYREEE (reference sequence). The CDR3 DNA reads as TGTGCCAGCAGCTTGTTCCAGGGGGCGAACACCGGGGAGCTGTTTTTT. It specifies CASSLFQGANTGELFF.

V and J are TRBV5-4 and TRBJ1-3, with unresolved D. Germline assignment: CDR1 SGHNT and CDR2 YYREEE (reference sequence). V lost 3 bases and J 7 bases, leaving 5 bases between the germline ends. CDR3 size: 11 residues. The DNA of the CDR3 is TGTGCCAGCAGCTATGGGAACACCATATATTTT. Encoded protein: CASSYGNTIYF.

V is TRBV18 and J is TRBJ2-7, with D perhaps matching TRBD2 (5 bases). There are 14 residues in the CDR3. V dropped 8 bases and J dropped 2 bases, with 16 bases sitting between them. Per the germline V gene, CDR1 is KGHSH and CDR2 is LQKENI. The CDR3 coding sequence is TGTGCCAGCGAAGACTCCGGGATACCCTACGAGCAGTACTTC. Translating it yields CASEDSGIPYEQYF.

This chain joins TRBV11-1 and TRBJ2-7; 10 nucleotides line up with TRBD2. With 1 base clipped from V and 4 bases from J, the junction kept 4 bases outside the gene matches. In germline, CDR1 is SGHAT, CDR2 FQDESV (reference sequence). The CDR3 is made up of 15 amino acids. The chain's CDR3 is CASSLGLAGEYEQYF. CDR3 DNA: TGTGCCAGCAGCTTAGGGCTAGCGGGAGAATACGAGCAGTACTTC.

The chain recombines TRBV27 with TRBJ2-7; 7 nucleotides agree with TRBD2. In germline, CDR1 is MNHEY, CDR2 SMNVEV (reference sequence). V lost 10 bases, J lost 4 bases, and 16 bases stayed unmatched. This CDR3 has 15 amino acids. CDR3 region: CATRTSGLPGYEQYF. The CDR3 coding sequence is TGTGCCACCCGGACTAGTGGGCTCCCAGGGTACGAGCAGTACTTC.

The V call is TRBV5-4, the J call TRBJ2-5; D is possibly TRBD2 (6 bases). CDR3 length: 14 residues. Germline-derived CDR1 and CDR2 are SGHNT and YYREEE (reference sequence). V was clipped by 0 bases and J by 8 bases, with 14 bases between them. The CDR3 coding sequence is TGTGCCAGCAGCTTGGAATCAGGAGGGGAAACCCAGTACTTC. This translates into CASSLESGGETQYF.

CDR3 protein: CASRALGQGADTQYF. The CDR3 region has the DNA TGTGCCAGCAGGGCCCTGGGACAGGGGGCAGATACGCAGTATTTT. The chain employs TRBV6-1 and TRBJ2-3; 11 nucleotides match TRBD1. After removal of 6 bases from V and 4 bases from J, the junction contained 6 bases not matched to a gene. The CDR3 is 15 residues long. Germline CDR1 is MNHNS and CDR2 is SASEGT.

The CDR3 DNA reads as TGTGCCAGCAGTGTAACACGGGGCGCTCAGCCCCAGCATTTT. It encodes CASSVTRGAQPQHF. The rearrangement uses TRBV6-1 and TRBJ1-5; D is perhaps TRBD1 (5 bases). V lost 4 bases to trimming and J lost 6 bases, with 13 bases between them. There are 14 residues in the CDR3. The germline V gene has CDR1 MNHNS and CDR2 SASEGT.

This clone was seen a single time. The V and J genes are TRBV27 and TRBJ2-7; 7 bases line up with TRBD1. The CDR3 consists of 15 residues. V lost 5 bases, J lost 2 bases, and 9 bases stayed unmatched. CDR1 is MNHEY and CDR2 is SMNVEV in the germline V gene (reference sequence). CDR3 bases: TGTGCCAGCAGTCCGTTGACAGGGTTAACCTACGAGCAGTACTTC. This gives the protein CASSPLTGLTYEQYF.